The clone carrying this T cell receptor beta chain was detected only a few times. Its antigen is unknown. This record belongs to a study of CD8+ T cells in alopecia areata. The overall study: Twice daily, treated patients received 5 to 10 mg of oral tofacitinib. The drug, tofacitinib, lasted 6 to 18 months, followed by 6 months off drug.

Study observations and caveats: In lesional scalp, particularly from alopecia totalis/universalis, clonality was higher than in normal scalp. Only a single nonresponder existed, so baseline CD8+ expansion links stay unclear.

Described treatment: oral pan-JAK inhibitor, 5-10 mg twice daily. The germline V and J ends were trimmed by 4 bases and 8 bases, with 11 bases remaining between them. The CDR3 loop spans 13 amino acids. CDR1 and CDR2 from the germline V gene are SGHAT and FQNNGV. cDNA reverse transcribed from extracted RNA served as the sequencing template. Sequencing used immunoSEQ multiplex PCR; TCRdb keeps in-frame clones, though not all of them. The sample includes fewer than 200,000 clones, about 60% of them seen just once. The clonotype was recovered from a human donor with alopecia areata. Material: CD8+ T cells sorted from blood, obtained at week 24, from a patient treated with tofacitinib. The J gene is TRBJ2-2, the V gene TRBV11-2; D may correspond to TRBD1 or TRBD2 (5 bases each). CDR3 sequence: CASSSGSAGELFF. Written as DNA, the CDR3 is TGTGCCAGCAGCTCAGGGAGCGCAGGGGAGCTGTTTTTT.